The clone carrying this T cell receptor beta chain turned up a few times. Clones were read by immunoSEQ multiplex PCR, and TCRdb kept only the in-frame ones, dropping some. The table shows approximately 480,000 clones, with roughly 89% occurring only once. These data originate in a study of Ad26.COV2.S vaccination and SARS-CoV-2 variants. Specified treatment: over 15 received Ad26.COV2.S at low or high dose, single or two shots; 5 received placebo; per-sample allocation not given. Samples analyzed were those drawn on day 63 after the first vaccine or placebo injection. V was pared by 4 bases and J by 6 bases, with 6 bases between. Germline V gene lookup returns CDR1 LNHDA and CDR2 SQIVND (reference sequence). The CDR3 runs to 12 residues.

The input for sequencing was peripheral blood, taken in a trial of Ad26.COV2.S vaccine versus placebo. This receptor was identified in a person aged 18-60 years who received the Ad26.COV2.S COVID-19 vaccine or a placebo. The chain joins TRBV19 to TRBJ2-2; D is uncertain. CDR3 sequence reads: CASSTLPGELFF. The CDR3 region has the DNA TGTGCCAGTAGTACGTTACCCGGGGAGCTGTTTTTT. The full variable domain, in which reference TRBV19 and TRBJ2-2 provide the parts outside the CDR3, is DGGITQSPKYLFRKEGQNVTLSCEQNLNHDAMYWYRQDPGQGLRLIYYSQIVNDFQKGDIAEGYSVSREKKESFPLTVTSAQKNPTAFYLCASSTLPGELFFGEGSRLTVL.